Presented here are 32 T cell receptor beta chains from one specimen sequenced in a study of cytomegalovirus exposure and HLA in healthy donors. A multiplex PCR was run with 60 Vbeta primers and 13 Jbeta primers. Using immunoSEQ multiplex PCR, the repertoire was profiled, and TCRdb retains in-frame clones only, with some absent. Found here are 150,000 to 200,000 clones, 70% to 90% of them singletons; the top ten hold 1.5% to 2%. Sequenced sample: PBMCs. These TCRs come from a woman aged 18-29 years in good health and CMV-seronegative.

The genes are TRBV11-2 and TRBJ2-1; D call uncertain. V was pared by 6 bases and J by 7 bases, with 16 bases between. Germline CDR1 SGHAT, CDR2 FQNNGV. The CDR3 extends over 14 amino acids. This CDR3 reads CASSFSNLGNEQFF. CDR3 coding DNA: TGTGCCAGCAGTTTTAGCAACCTTGGGAATGAGCAGTTCTTC.

This clone came up once. The chain recombines TRBV19 with TRBJ2-5; TRBD1 matches 8 bases. V was clipped by 6 bases and J by 1 base; unmatched bases: 1. This CDR3 contains 13 residues. Germline assignment: CDR1 LNHDA and CDR2 SQIVND (reference sequence). The DNA for the CDR3 is TGTGCCAGTAGGGGGACAGGCCAAGAGACCCAGTACTTC. It specifies CASRGTGQETQYF.

The chain couples TRBV6-5 to TRBJ2-3, with 7 bases aligning to TRBD1. Germline V gene lookup returns CDR1 MNHEY and CDR2 SVGAGI. The V segment lost 8 bases and the J segment 1 base; nucleotides outside the gene matches: 3. The CDR3 runs 13 residues. The CDR3 bases are TGTGCCAGCGGCCAGGGGGGCACAGATACGCAGTATTTT. This encodes CASGQGGTDTQYF.

V is TRBV6-1 and J is TRBJ2-6; D may be TRBD1 (5 bases). Germline lookup yields CDR1 MNHNS and CDR2 SASEGT. V dropped 6 bases and J dropped 0 bases, with 6 bases sitting between them. The CDR3 runs to 14 residues. The CDR3 DNA follows: TGTGCCAGCAGAGGGGTCTCTGGGGCCAACGTCCTGACTTTC. Its translation is CASRGVSGANVLTF.

V is TRBV6-1 and J is TRBJ1-1; 12 nucleotides agree with TRBD1. V shed 1 base, J shed 7 bases, and the junction held 4 bases outside the gene matches. Germline CDR1 reads MNHNS; CDR2 reads SASEGT. This CDR3 spans 15 amino acids. CDR3 loop: CASSEGDRGLIEAFF. The CDR3 DNA reads TGTGCCAGCAGTGAAGGGGACAGGGGGCTTATTGAAGCTTTCTTT.

V gene TRBV9 combines with J gene TRBJ2-4; D might be TRBD2 (6 bases). The CDR3 is 17 amino acids. Germline V gives CDR1 SGDLS, CDR2 YYNGEE. Trimming took 2 bases from V and 2 from J, leaving 17 bases between them. The CDR3 here is CASSVYEEGQSKNIQYF. DNA for the CDR3: TGTGCCAGCAGCGTTTATGAGGAGGGCCAGTCCAAAAACATTCAGTACTTC.

V gene TRBV7-9 combines with J gene TRBJ1-2; D unresolved. The V end was cut by 5 bases, the J end by 7 bases, with 5 bases between. CDR3 length: 10 residues. Germline assignment: CDR1 SEHNR and CDR2 FQNEAQ (reference sequence). The CDR3 DNA reads as TGTGCCAGCAGCCCGGGTGGCTACACCTTC. Translated: CASSPGGYTF.

The chain links TRBV30 to TRBJ2-7; maybe TRBD2 (5 bases). In germline, CDR1 is GTSNPN, CDR2 SVGIG (reference sequence). This CDR3 has 14 residues. V dropped 0 bases and J dropped 1 base, with 10 bases sitting between them. The CDR3 region has the DNA TGTGCCTGGAGTGTATTCGGGGAGTCCTACGAGCAGTACTTC. Translated: CAWSVFGESYEQYF. Full variable domain (missing parts from reference TRBV30 and TRBJ2-7): SQTIHQWPATLVQPVGSPLSLECTVEGTSNPNLYWYRQAAGRGLQLLFYSVGIGQISSEVPQNLSASRPQDRQFILSSKKLLLSDSGFYLCAWSVFGESYEQYFGPGTRLTVT.

The V call is TRBV4-1, the J call TRBJ2-1; 11 nucleotides agree with TRBD2. Germline CDR1 reads MGHRA; CDR2 reads YSYEKL. This CDR3 contains 16 residues. J gave up 8 bases and V 0 bases, and 6 bases lay outside the gene matches. The CDR3 nucleotides read TGCGCCAGCAGCCAAGAGGATAGCGGGAGGGCAGATGAGCAGTTCTTC. Its protein is CASSQEDSGRADEQFF.

The chain is built from TRBV21-1 and TRBJ2-1; the table's D gene call, TRBD2, was not cross checked with the DNA. TRBV21-1 is deemed a pseudogene. The CDR3 length is 13 residues. As DNA, the CDR3 is TGTGCCAGCAGCAAAAGAGCGGGAGGGGAGCAGTTCTTC. Translated, it gives CASSKRAGGEQFF.

The chain is built from TRBV7-9 and TRBJ2-7, with D possibly being TRBD1 (6 bases). The CDR3 consists of 11 residues. The V end lost 4 bases, the J end lost 12 bases, and 13 bases lay between the germline ends. Germline CDR1 SEHNR, CDR2 FQNEAQ (reference sequence). CDR3 DNA: TGTGCCAGCAGCTCTCCGGGACACTGGTACTTC. Translated: CASSSPGHWYF.

The table lists this clone with a count of one. The V gene is TRBV9, the J gene TRBJ1-3, with 7 bases matching TRBD1. The length of the CDR3 is 14 residues. J was trimmed by 5 bases and V by 4 bases; bases with no gene match: 6. Germline assignment: CDR1 SGDLS and CDR2 YYNGEE. The CDR3 reads CASSLDRSRNTIYF. CDR3 nucleotides: TGTGCCAGCAGCCTGGACAGGAGCCGAAACACCATATATTTT.

V and J are TRBV6-1 and TRBJ2-3; TRBD2 agrees at 9 bases. This CDR3 comprises 14 residues. Germline V gene lookup returns CDR1 MNHNS and CDR2 SASEGT. J gave up 4 bases and V 10 bases, and 9 bases lay outside the gene matches. CDR3 protein: CATLWRGGPDTQYF. The DNA of the CDR3 is TGTGCCACCTTATGGCGGGGGGGCCCAGATACGCAGTATTTT.

This chain uses TRBV7-2 with TRBJ2-7, with 11 bases that match TRBD2. The V gene end was trimmed by 3 bases and the J gene end by 6 bases; junction bases not matched to a gene: 7. This CDR3 contains 15 residues. Germline CDR1 SGHTA, CDR2 FQGNSA. CDR3 DNA: TGTGCCAGCAGCTTCTATAGCGGGGGGGGCCTCGAGCAGTACTTC. It translates to CASSFYSGGGLEQYF.

The gene calls are TRBV5-1 and TRBJ1-1; D is possibly TRBD1 (6 bases). The V end lost 5 bases, the J end lost 4 bases, and 15 bases lay between the germline ends. The CDR3 has 14 amino acids. Germline-derived CDR1 and CDR2 are SGHRS and YFSETQ. The CDR3 coding sequence is TGCGCCAGCAGTATCGGGGGGCAGGGCACTGAAGCTTTCTTT. Translated, it gives CASSIGGQGTEAFF.

This chain joins TRBV7-2 and TRBJ1-2; 8 nucleotides match TRBD1. Germline V gene data show CDR1 as SGHTA and CDR2 as FQGNSA. V was pared by 5 bases and J by 4 bases, with 9 bases of the junction left unmatched. The CDR3 is 15 amino acids. This CDR3 reads CASSLVTGAGYGYTF. The CDR3 nucleotides are TGTGCCAGCAGCCTTGTGACAGGGGCGGGCTATGGCTACACCTTC.

The chain couples TRBV6-5 to TRBJ1-2, with D maybe TRBD1 (5 bases). Germline loops: CDR1 MNHEY, CDR2 SVGAGI. This CDR3 region has 13 residues. Between the trimmed V and J ends, which lost 6 bases and 3 bases, there was a span of 11 bases. CDR3 bases: TGTGCCAGCAGGGGTTGGGGGGACTATGGCTACACCTTC. Amino acid sequence: CASRGWGDYGYTF.

This clone is a singleton in its sample. The chain uses TRBV4-1 and TRBJ2-1, with 8 positions matching TRBD2. Germline V lookup: CDR1 MGHRA, CDR2 YSYEKL. The J segment lost 0 bases and the V segment lost 1 base, leaving 11 bases of the junction unmatched. CDR3 length: 19 amino acids. The CDR3 reads CASSQGSGTSGSSYNEQFF. The CDR3 nucleotides are TGCGCCAGCAGCCAAGGTTCGGGGACCAGCGGGAGCTCCTACAATGAGCAGTTCTTC.

The V gene is TRBV7-2, the J gene TRBJ1-1; D ambiguous. The CDR3 spans 16 residues. V was trimmed by 2 bases and J by 1 base, leaving 14 bases between them. Germline CDR1 is SGHTA and CDR2 is FQGNSA. In DNA, the CDR3 is TGTGCCAGCAGCTTACAACTGTGGGCGACGAACACTGAAGCTTTCTTT. Translating it yields CASSLQLWATNTEAFF.

In this sample, this clone turned up a few times. This chain connects TRBV5-4 to TRBJ1-4, with D tentatively TRBD1 (6 bases). Germline-derived CDR1 and CDR2 are SGHNT and YYREEE (reference sequence). Trimming took off 3 bases at V and 3 bases at J, with 12 bases between the two ends. CDR3 length: 15 residues. The CDR3 bases are TGTGCCAGCAGCTCGGCGGGGGGGCCTAATGAAAAACTGTTTTTT. It yields the protein CASSSAGGPNEKLFF.

The CDR3 DNA is TGCGCCAGCAGCTTGAGACTGAATTACAATGAGCAGTTCTTC. Translation: CASSLRLNYNEQFF. The chain has TRBV5-1 and TRBJ2-1; D is unclear. Trimming cost V 1 base and J 4 bases, with 9 bases left between them. The CDR3 is 14 amino acids. Germline assignment: CDR1 SGHRS and CDR2 YFSETQ.

In this sample, this clone turned up a few times. At one end, the junction sequence differs from germline, possibly due to a read error. The chain links TRBV7-7 to TRBJ2-5, with D maybe TRBD1 (5 bases). Germline V gives CDR1 SSHAT, CDR2 FNYEAQ (reference sequence). The CDR3 is 13 residues long. The CDR3 here is CASSLDSQETQYF. The CDR3, as DNA: TGTGCTAGCAGCTTAGACAGCCAAGAGACCCAGTACTTC.

This sequence joins TRBV7-3 and TRBJ2-1, with D tentatively TRBD2 (5 bases). Trimming took off 5 bases at V and 3 bases at J, with 8 bases between the two ends. CDR3 length: 13 amino acids. Germline V gene data show CDR1 as SGHTA and CDR2 as FQGTGA. CDR3 bases: TGTGCCAGCAGCCCACGGGGCTACAATGAGCAGTTCTTC. Translated, it gives CASSPRGYNEQFF.

Only a few counts were recorded for this clone. The chain carries TRBV5-5 and TRBJ2-7; 10 bases map to TRBD2. The ends lost 4 bases at V and 2 bases at J; junction bases unmatched: 6. There are 15 residues in the CDR3. Germline V lookup: CDR1 SGHKS, CDR2 YYEKEE (reference sequence). The CDR3 loop reads CASSTSGKAAYEQYF. For the CDR3, the DNA is TGTGCCAGCAGCACTAGCGGGAAGGCGGCCTACGAGCAGTACTTC.

The chain combines TRBV6-6 with TRBJ2-3; the match to TRBD2 covers 8 bases. V shed 8 bases and J 1 base; nucleotides not matched to a gene: 8. The CDR3 consists of 15 residues. Germline V gives CDR1 MNHNY, CDR2 SVGAGI (reference sequence). In DNA, the CDR3 is TGTGCCAGCCGAGAAGCTAGCGGGCGCACAGATACGCAGTATTTT. Translation gives CASREASGRTDTQYF.

In this sample, this clone turned up a few times. This chain links TRBV19 with TRBJ2-1; D might be TRBD1 (5 bases). The germline gives CDR1 LNHDA, CDR2 SQIVND (reference sequence). CDR3 length: 15 amino acids. V was clipped by 3 bases and J by 7 bases, with 16 bases between them. In DNA, the CDR3 is TGTGCCAGTAGTATCCCCGGCTGGTCAGGGAATGAGCAGTTCTTC. Protein: CASSIPGWSGNEQFF.

The chain carries TRBV27 and TRBJ2-1; D possibly corresponds to TRBD2 (5 bases). The CDR3 runs to 13 residues. Trimming cost V 4 bases and J 7 bases, with 11 bases left between them. Germline CDR1 reads MNHEY; CDR2 reads SMNVEV (reference sequence). The CDR3 protein is CASSSEGRNEQFF. In DNA form, the CDR3 reads TGTGCCAGCAGTTCCGAGGGCCGAAATGAGCAGTTCTTC.

CDR3 region: CAIMASSPYEQYF. CDR3 DNA sequence: TGTGCCATCATGGCCAGTTCGCCCTACGAGCAGTACTTC. The chain combines TRBV10-3 with TRBJ2-7; D unclear. The V gene lost 7 bases and the J gene lost 2 bases, with 12 bases spanning the gap. Germline assignment: CDR1 ENHRY and CDR2 SYGVKD. CDR3 length: 13 amino acids.

The rearrangement uses TRBV7-2 and TRBJ1-2; 7 bases align to TRBD1. V was clipped by 0 bases and J by 8 bases; unmatched bases: 9. CDR1 and CDR2 from the germline V gene are SGHTA and FQGNSA. CDR3 length: 15 residues. The CDR3 sequence is CASSLARNRGGGYTF. In DNA form, the CDR3 reads TGTGCCAGCAGCTTAGCCCGCAACAGGGGTGGCGGCTACACCTTC. Drawing the rest from reference TRBV7-2 and TRBJ1-2, the complete variable domain is GAGVSQSPSNKVTEKGKDVELRCDPISGHTALYWYRQSLGQGLEFLIYFQGNSAPDKSGLPSDRFSAERTGGSVSTLTIQRTQQEDSAVYLCASSLARNRGGGYTFGSGTRLTVV.

The chain employs TRBV7-9 and TRBJ2-2; D might be TRBD2 (6 bases). V was cut by 0 bases and J by 3 bases, with 8 bases left in between. The CDR3 contains 15 residues. Germline CDR1 reads SEHNR; CDR2 reads FQNEAQ (reference sequence). The CDR3 DNA follows: TGTGCCAGCAGCTTAGCGGGAGGACACACCGGGGAGCTGTTTTTT. Amino acids: CASSLAGGHTGELFF.

This sequence joins TRBV30 and TRBJ2-5; 8 bases agree with TRBD1. The ends lost 4 bases at V and 4 bases at J; junction bases unmatched: 5. Germline lookup yields CDR1 GTSNPN and CDR2 SVGIG (reference sequence). The CDR3 covers 13 residues. The CDR3 protein is CAWTKGQAETQYF. The CDR3 nucleotides read TGTGCCTGGACTAAGGGACAGGCAGAGACCCAGTACTTC.

This chain links TRBV5-1 with TRBJ2-5; TRBD2 agrees at 7 bases. The last part of the DNA fits TRBJ2-7 better; the J call may be wrong. This CDR3 is 17 amino acids long. Germline V gene data show CDR1 as SGHRS and CDR2 as YFSETQ. The CDR3 loop reads CASSLVPHGRVLAEQYF. The CDR3 DNA is TGCGCCAGCAGCTTGGTACCCCATGGGAGGGTCCTCGCCGAGCAGTACTTC.